The clone carrying this T cell receptor (beta chain) was picked up a small number of times. Its antigen is undetermined. Sequenced by immunoSEQ multiplex PCR; TCRdb stores in-frame clones only, minus some. The sample includes around 49,000 clones, 80% to 90% seen only once; the top ten take 25% to 35%. This record belongs to a study of radiotherapy plus CTLA-4 blockade in lung cancer. Study-wide results and limits: Early blood T cell clone dynamics, with interferon-beta, were reported to best predict response.

The CDR3 extends over 15 amino acids. Germline assignment: CDR1 MNHNS and CDR2 SASEGT. The J segment lost 7 bases and the V segment lost 0 bases, leaving 7 bases of the junction unmatched. The sequence was obtained from a human donor with non-small cell lung cancer whose response to radiotherapy plus ipilimumab could not be evaluated. This material consisted of peripheral blood, taken from a patient treated with radiotherapy plus ipilimumab. V is TRBV6-1 and J is TRBJ1-1; 8 bases map to TRBD1. CDR3 sequence reads: CASSEALRGRFEAFF. The CDR3 DNA reads TGTGCCAGCAGTGAAGCCCTCAGGGGGCGATTTGAAGCTTTCTTT.